This TCR beta chain was recovered during a study of T cells in localized non-small cell lung cancer. Some clones are missing from TCRdb's copy, which holds only in-frame ones; the method was immunoSEQ multiplex PCR. The profile shows 15,000 to 20,000 clones, 85% to 90% of them singletons. With 1 base removed from V and 4 bases from J, the gap between germline ends came to 17 bases. This CDR3 region has 16 residues. Germline V gives CDR1 SGHDT, CDR2 YYEEEE. Comments on this clone: Its target is unknown.

Study-wide results and limits: Peak T cell clonality was found in uninvolved adjacent lung, exceeding tumor. It remains possible that heterogeneity exists, since only one tumor region was sequenced.

This clonotype was sampled from a woman aged 40 to 75 with stage III lung adenocarcinoma. The V call is TRBV5-6, the J call TRBJ1-1, with D possibly TRBD1 on 6 matching bases. The sample in question was peripheral blood mononuclear cells, obtained before any cancer treatment. The CDR3 nucleotides read TGTGCCAGCAGCTTGAGTCGTAAGGGCAGGGGCACTGAAGCTTTCTTT. The encoded protein is CASSLSRKGRGTEAFF.